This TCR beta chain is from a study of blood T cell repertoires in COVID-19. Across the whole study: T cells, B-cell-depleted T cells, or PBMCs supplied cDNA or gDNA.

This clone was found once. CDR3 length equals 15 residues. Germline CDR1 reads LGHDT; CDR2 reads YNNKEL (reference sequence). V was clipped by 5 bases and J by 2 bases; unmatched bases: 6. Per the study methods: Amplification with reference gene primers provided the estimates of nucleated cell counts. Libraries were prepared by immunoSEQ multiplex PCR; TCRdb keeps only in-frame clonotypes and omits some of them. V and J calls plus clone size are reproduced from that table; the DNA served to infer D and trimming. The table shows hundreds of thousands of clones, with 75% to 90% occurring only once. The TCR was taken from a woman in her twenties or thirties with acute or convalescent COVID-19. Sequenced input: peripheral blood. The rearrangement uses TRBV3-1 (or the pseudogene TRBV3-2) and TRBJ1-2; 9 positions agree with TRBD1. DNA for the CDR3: TGTGCCAGCAGCTACTGGGACAGGGAAAACTATGGCTACACCTTC. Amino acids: CASSYWDRENYGYTF.